Sequencing of this TCR beta chain was carried out in a study of regulatory T cells in long-lasting Graves disease (dated by TCRdb to 2020 to 2022). Study-level background: Persistent Graves' disease was defined as antithyroid drug treatment for over 5 years with persistently positive TSH receptor autoantibodies. Peripheral blood TCR sequencing and RNA sequencing compared persistent Graves' disease patients with newly diagnosed Graves' disease patients. The study was conducted in China and was registered as a clinical trial. A total of around 33 samples were covered by TCR sequencing, comprising approximately 13 persistent and around 20 newly diagnosed Graves' disease patients. Persistent Graves' disease patients in the clinical cohort had taken antithyroid drugs for around 10 years on average.

For CDR1 and CDR2, the germline V gene (reference sequence) lists LNHNV and YYDKDF. Trimming leaves V shorter by 2 bases and J shorter by 4 bases, with the junction holding 5 bases beyond the gene matches. The CDR3 has 15 amino acids, counting the end cysteine and phenylalanine. CDR3 DNA only is kept here, 45 bases in frame from base 1. Of note for this clonotype: Its antigen is unknown. Per-base quality was not reported, and no clone a single base away is much larger than it.

Read against the paper, the sample's time point label means: persistent/refractory GD, antithyroid drugs over 5 years with positive TRAb. For both TCR sequencing and RNA sequencing, RNA was extracted from PBMCs in TRIzol. The diagnosis of Graves' disease was made according to American Thyroid Association guidelines. Patients for the study were recruited at an endocrinology department in Xi'an, China. Each patient gave about 8.1 milliliters of peripheral blood, collected in an EDTA anticoagulant tube. Ficoll Paque Plus density gradient separation was used to isolate PBMCs, and no further T cell sorting was performed. An Agilent 2100 Bioanalyzer and agarose gel were used to check RNA quality, and a NanoDrop 2000 was used to measure RNA concentration. Results and caveats for the whole study, not just this receptor: Sequencing and analysis were limited to the TCR beta chain. Preferential use of TRBV28, TRBJ1-2 and TRBJ2-5 was observed in persistent disease, whereas TRBV20-1 and TRBJ2-1 were favored in newly diagnosed disease. Only peripheral blood was studied, because thyroid tissue, the primary lesion, was inaccessible. Compared with newly diagnosed patients, patients with persistent Graves' disease had lower TCR Shannon entropy and fewer highly expanded clones, which suggests clonal expansion. Persistent patients shared more public clonotypes among themselves (around 2,500) than newly diagnosed patients did (about 900). The small sample size was acknowledged by the authors as a limitation that may reduce accuracy.

The library was obtained by multiplex PCR. For sequencing, an Illumina HiSeq 4000 was employed. CDR3 regions were amplified by Arm-PCR with iRepertoire HTBI primers to construct TCR beta libraries. Before sequencing, the PCR products went through gel purification. As for the authors' bioinformatics: Gene usage analysis of CDR3 amino acid clonotypes relied on the approximately 60 TRBV and 15 or so TRBJ segments identified across samples. COPE and FqMerger were used to merge the filtered high-quality paired reads into contigs. BLAST was used to align contigs to IMGT TRBV, TRBD and TRBJ reference genes, and CDR3 was defined according to IMGT. Any clonotype with a frequency above 0.1% was classified as a highly expanded clone. Repertoire diversity was measured by Shannon entropy, and V-J evenness by the Gini coefficient. A clonotype found in more than one individual was treated as public. TCRdb reworked the public reads: Q25 trimming with fastp, MiXCR clone assembly, productive beta chains retained. For every CDR3 protein sequence, its rows merge into one entry that carries the most common genes and DNA. TCRdb's processing, not the study's, gives the V and J calls here. The sample includes 400,000 or so distinct CDR3 sequences, with about 20% observed a single time. The ten largest clones take up about a quarter of the sample.

This material consisted of peripheral blood mononuclear cells (PBMCs), taken when the disease was refractory, from a patient treated with antithyroid drugs. This sequence was found in a female donor with Graves disease. The chain employs TRBV15 and TRBJ1-3, and 7 bases in between align with TRBD1. The DNA sequence follows: TGTGCCACCAGCAGACCCGACAGGGCAGGAAACACCATATATTTT. Its translation is CATSRPDRAGNTIYF. The entire variable domain, with the stretches around the CDR3 drawn from the reference TRBV15 and TRBJ1-3 proteins, is DAMVIQNPRYQVTQFGKPVTLSCSQTLNHNVMYWYQQKSSQAPKLLFHYYDKDFNNEADTPDNFQSRRPNTSFCFLDIRSPGLGDTAMYLCATSRPDRAGNTIYFGEGSWLTVV.